A single sample is the source of the 18 T cell receptor beta chains below, sequenced in a study of beta chain features in type 1 diabetes. Expressed TCRB transcripts got sequenced, as all isolated RNA was reverse transcribed. Produced via immunoSEQ multiplex PCR; TCRdb's table is partial and in-frame only. This sample carries fewer than 250,000 clones, approximately 70% of them seen once, and the ten largest clones take approximately 0.05%. Sequencing was performed on naive CD4+ T cells from blood. All receptors derive from a man aged 25 to 40 in good health.

The V gene is TRBV27, the J gene TRBJ2-1; D not resolved. This CDR3 contains 15 residues. Germline lookup yields CDR1 MNHEY and CDR2 SMNVEV (reference sequence). With 3 bases removed from V and 0 bases from J, the gap between germline ends came to 9 bases. DNA for the CDR3: TGTGCCAGCAGTTTGGAAGGGCACTCCTACAATGAGCAGTTCTTC. Residues: CASSLEGHSYNEQFF.

This clone was observed a handful of times. The rearrangement uses TRBV7-2 and TRBJ2-5; tentative D call: TRBD2 (6 bases). Germline loops: CDR1 SGHTA, CDR2 FQGNSA. V was cut by 6 bases and J by 5 bases, with 16 bases left in between. The CDR3 consists of 14 residues. The DNA of the CDR3 is TGTGCCAGCAGATCCACGGCGGGGAGGGAGACCCAGTACTTC. Residues: CASRSTAGRETQYF.

This clone was seen only a few times. This rearrangement joins TRBV29-1 to TRBJ2-7; 9 positions agree with TRBD1. The V gene's germline CDR1 is SQVTM and CDR2 ANQGSEA. CDR3 length equals 13 residues. The junction had 6 bases not matched to a gene; V was cut back by 6 bases and J by 3 bases. The CDR3 spells CSVNEGQGYEQYF. The DNA of the CDR3 is TGCAGCGTGAATGAGGGACAGGGCTACGAGCAGTACTTC.

The sample holds a few counts of this clone. J is TRBJ2-1 and V is TRBV30; a possible D gene is TRBD2 (6 bases). The CDR3 loop spans 15 amino acids. V was pared by 4 bases and J by 9 bases, with 22 bases between. Germline lookup yields CDR1 GTSNPN and CDR2 SVGIG (reference sequence). In DNA form, the CDR3 reads TGTGCCTGGACGGGGCGAGCTCCTAGGAGGGTTGAGCAGTTCTTC. It yields the protein CAWTGRAPRRVEQFF.

The chain has TRBV30 and TRBJ2-3, with 7 bases identical to TRBD2. There are 14 residues in the CDR3. The V gene end was trimmed by 2 bases and the J gene end by 4 bases; junction bases not matched to a gene: 6. Germline V CDR1 and CDR2: GTSNPN, SVGIG (reference sequence). This CDR3 is CAWSWRELADTQYF. DNA of the CDR3: TGTGCCTGGAGTTGGCGGGAGCTGGCAGATACGCAGTATTTT.

The chain combines TRBV29-1 with TRBJ1-3; 8 nucleotides agree with TRBD1. The CDR3 totals 15 residues. Trimming removed 7 bases from V and 0 bases from J; junction bases left unmatched: 8. Per germline, CDR1 SQVTM and CDR2 ANQGSEA. The CDR3 region has the DNA TGCAGCGCTTGGACCGGGACAGGCTCTGGAAACACCATATATTTT. It encodes CSAWTGTGSGNTIYF.

The V call is TRBV7-9, the J call TRBJ2-5; D call uncertain. V was cut by 5 bases and J by 5 bases, with 12 bases left in between. Germline V gene data show CDR1 as SEHNR and CDR2 as FQNEAQ (reference sequence). The CDR3 has 13 residues. The CDR3 coding sequence is TGTGCCAGCAGCCTGCGAACCGGGGAGACCCAGTACTTC. This gives the protein CASSLRTGETQYF.

V gene TRBV30 combines with J gene TRBJ1-1; 10 bases fit TRBD1. CDR1 is GTSNPN, CDR2 SVGIG, per germline (reference sequence). CDR3 size: 17 residues. Trimming removed 0 bases from V and 4 bases from J; junction bases left unmatched: 11. In DNA form, the CDR3 reads TGTGCCTGGAGTGTACGGGACAGGGGCGGTGGTGGCACTGAAGCTTTCTTT. This sequence encodes CAWSVRDRGGGGTEAFF.

The chain links TRBV11-2 to TRBJ1-1; no firm D call. The CDR3 covers 14 residues. CDR1 and CDR2 (germline): SGHAT, FQNNGV. V was trimmed by 1 base and J by 2 bases, leaving 8 bases between them. For the CDR3, the DNA is TGTGCCAGCAGCTTAGGCCTACTCAACACTGAAGCTTTCTTT. Its protein is CASSLGLLNTEAFF.

V gene TRBV29-1 combines with J gene TRBJ2-4; D possibly corresponds to TRBD1 (6 bases). Deletions cut 2 bases from V and 12 bases from J, with 17 bases between. Germline CDR1 reads SQVTM; CDR2 reads ANQGSEA. This CDR3 comprises 13 residues. The CDR3 nucleotides read TGCAGCGTTGAACTTGGACAGTCGACTGCTCAGTACTTC. It encodes CSVELGQSTAQYF.

This chain uses TRBV29-1 with TRBJ2-1; D possibly matches TRBD1 or TRBD2 (5 bases each). This CDR3 is built from 13 residues. The V and J ends lost 3 bases and 10 bases respectively, with 16 bases between them. Germline assignment: CDR1 SQVTM and CDR2 ANQGSEA. The CDR3 spells CSVDGRGIGEQFF. In DNA, the CDR3 is TGCAGCGTTGATGGACGGGGCATTGGGGAGCAGTTCTTC.

The CDR3 sequence: CASSLARQLATYNSPLHF. The CDR3 DNA is TGTGCCAGCAGCTTAGCGCGACAGCTCGCCACCTATAATTCACCCCTCCACTTT. J is TRBJ1-6 and V is TRBV7-2; D might be TRBD1 (5 bases). Germline CDR1 reads SGHTA; CDR2 reads FQGNSA. The CDR3 has 18 residues. V lost 0 bases and J 2 bases, leaving 14 bases between the germline ends.

V gene TRBV30 combines with J gene TRBJ2-7; 8 nucleotides agree with TRBD1. Unmatched junction bases numbered 10, after V lost 2 bases and J lost 4 bases. The CDR3 loop spans 15 amino acids. The germline V gene encodes CDR1 GTSNPN and CDR2 SVGIG (reference sequence). In DNA form, the CDR3 reads TGTGCCTGGAGTAGCCGGGACAGGATCACTTACGAGCAGTACTTC. The encoded protein is CAWSSRDRITYEQYF.

The CDR3 nucleotides read TGTGCCTGTACCCCCGGGAGCACAGATACGCAGTATTTT. Residues: CACTPGSTDTQYF. The rearrangement links TRBV30 to TRBJ2-3; D not resolved. CDR1 is GTSNPN, CDR2 SVGIG, per germline (reference sequence). The CDR3 loop spans 13 amino acids. V shed 6 bases and J shed 0 bases, with 10 bases lying between them.

The chain is built from TRBV29-1 and TRBJ2-7; possible D gene TRBD1, 6 bases. V was pared by 6 bases and J by 1 base, with 10 bases between. Germline V lookup: CDR1 SQVTM, CDR2 ANQGSEA. The CDR3 sequence is 12 residues long. The CDR3 loop reads CSVEGVSYEQYF. CDR3 in DNA: TGCAGCGTCGAGGGGGTTTCCTACGAGCAGTACTTC.

The V and J genes are TRBV25-1 and TRBJ2-1, with 7 nucleotides matching TRBD1. Looked up from germline, CDR1 is MGHDK and CDR2 is SYGVNS. Trimming removed 6 bases from V and 7 bases from J; junction bases left unmatched: 12. The CDR3 spans 15 residues. This chain's CDR3 is CASRGTGVVNNEQFF. In DNA, the CDR3 is TGTGCCAGCAGAGGAACAGGGGTGGTTAATAATGAGCAGTTCTTC. The full variable domain, with the rest looked up from reference TRBV25-1 and TRBJ2-1, is EADIYQTPRYLVIGTGKKITLECSQTMGHDKMYWYQQDPGMELHLIHYSYGVNSTEKGDLSSESTVSRIRTEHFPLTLESARPSHTSQYLCASRGTGVVNNEQFFGPGTRLTVL.

This clone was seen only a few times. The sample holds other DNA sequences that translate to the same CDR3. The V call is TRBV7-2, the J call TRBJ2-6; no clear D. V lost 5 bases and J 2 bases, leaving 4 bases between the germline ends. The CDR3 length is 13 residues. Germline-derived CDR1 and CDR2 are SGHTA and FQGNSA. The CDR3 reads CASSTAGANVLTF. The DNA of the CDR3 is TGTGCCAGCAGCACCGCTGGGGCCAACGTCCTGACTTTC.

This chain joins TRBV29-1 and TRBJ2-7; 8 nucleotides agree with TRBD1. V trimming: 4 bases; J trimming: 4 bases; junction bases outside the gene matches: 12. CDR1 SQVTM and CDR2 ANQGSEA come from the germline V gene. The CDR3 sequence is 15 residues long. The CDR3 protein is CSVGPPGTGEYEQYF. The CDR3, as DNA: TGCAGCGTTGGTCCCCCCGGGACAGGAGAGTACGAGCAGTACTTC.